This is a list of T cell receptor beta chains from one sample in a study of T-cell memory formation after mild COVID-19. One entry per CDR3 protein, called by TCRdb with MiXCR from the 5' RACE reads. The sample gives 250,000 to 350,000 distinct CDR3 sequences, 15% to 20% of which show up once; roughly 24% is in the top ten. The specimen sequenced was PBMCs or a T cell subset sorted from them (not recorded which). These receptor sequences come from a man younger than 30 who had mild COVID-19 (a few samples of this study predate the infection). Cell type and time point are not known. The CDR3 runs from the conserved cysteine through the conserved F or W. The D gene is left open where the match is weak. Not all rows give a size; the values are once, few, many and, for expanded clones, a class.

TRBJ2-7 - TRBV5-6 TRBD2 TGTGCCAGCAGCTTCCCGGGCGCTAGCGGTCCCTACGAGCAGTACTTC CASSFPGASGPYEQYF
TRBJ2-1 few TRBV4-2 TRBD2 TGTGCCAGCAGCCAAGGAGCTAGCGGGGGTTATGAGCAGTTCTTC CASSQGASGGYEQFF
TRBJ1-5 many TRBV5-5 TRBD1 TGTGCCAGCAGCTCAGGGGGTGGCAATCAGCCCCAGCATTTT CASSSGGGNQPQHF
TRBJ1-3 - TRBV6-5 - TGTGCCAGCAAGGTGGGGTCCTCTCCTGGAAACACCATATATTTT CASKVGSSPGNTIYF
TRBJ1-1 - TRBV7-2 - TGTGCCAGCAGCATATCGACAGGCGCTAACACTGAAGCTTTCTTT CASSISTGANTEAFF
TRBJ2-1 - TRBV12-3/TRBV12-4 TRBD1 TGTGCCAGTGGCGGGACAGGGGGCAAGAATGAGCAGTTCTTC CASGGTGGKNEQFF
TRBJ1-1 - TRBV19 TRBD1 TGTGCCACTAGACGGGGACAGAGGTACACTGAAGCTTTCTTT CATRRGQRYTEAFF
TRBJ2-1 - TRBV5-1 - TGCGCCAGCAGCTTGGCAGAGGGCAGGGAGTACAATGAGCAGTTCTTC CASSLAEGREYNEQFF
TRBJ2-3 - TRBV6-5 TRBD1 TGTGCCAGCAGATACAGGGAACAGGGGTTTACAGATACGCAGTATTTT CASRYREQGFTDTQYF
TRBJ1-5 - TRBV24-1 TRBD1 TGTGCCACCAGTGGTCAAGGGGGCCAGCCCCAGCATTTT CATSGQGGQPQHF
TRBJ2-2 - TRBV11-2 TRBD2 TGTGCCAGCAGCTTAAGAGGGACTAGCGGGGTTAACACCGGGGAGCTGTTTTTT CASSLRGTSGVNTGELFF
TRBJ2-3 many TRBV24-1 TRBD1 TGTGCCACGGACAGGGGCACAGATACGCAGTATTTT CATDRGTDTQYF
TRBJ1-5 - TRBV27 - TGTGCCAGCAGGGCAGGCCTAAGCAATCAGCCCCAGCATTTT CASRAGLSNQPQHF
TRBJ1-1 - TRBV5-6 - TGTGCCAGCAGCTTGGAAGGACCCCCGCGTAACACTGAAGCTTTCTTT CASSLEGPPRNTEAFF
TRBJ2-2 - TRBV5-6 TRBD2 TGTGCCAGCAGCTTGGGACTAGCGGCCGGGGAGCTGTTTTTT CASSLGLAAGELFF
TRBJ2-3 - TRBV7-6 TRBD2 TGTGCCAGCAGCTTACCCCCCGGGGGGAGCACAGATACGCAGTATTTT CASSLPPGGSTDTQYF